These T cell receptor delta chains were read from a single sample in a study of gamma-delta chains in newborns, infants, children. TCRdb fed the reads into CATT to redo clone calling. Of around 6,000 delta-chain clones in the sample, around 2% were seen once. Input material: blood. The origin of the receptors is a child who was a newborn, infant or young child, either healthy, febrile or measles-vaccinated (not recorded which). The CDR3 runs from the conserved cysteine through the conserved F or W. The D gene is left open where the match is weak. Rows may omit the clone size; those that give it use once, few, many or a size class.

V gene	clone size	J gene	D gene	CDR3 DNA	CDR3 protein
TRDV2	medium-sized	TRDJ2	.	TGTGCCTGTGACACCGTTGGTCTTAATTTGACAGCACAACTCTTCTTT	CACDTVGLNLTAQLFF
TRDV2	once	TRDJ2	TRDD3	TGTGCCTGTGACAAAGTACTGGGGGATACCGCCGCTTTGACAGCACAACTCTTCTTT	CACDKVLGDTAALTAQLFF
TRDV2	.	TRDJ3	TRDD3	TGTGCCTGTGACACCCCAGAGGGAGACTGGGGGATACGCTCCCGGGACACCCTACAGATGTTTTTC	CACDTPEGDWGIRSRDTLQMFF
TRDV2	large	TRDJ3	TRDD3	TGTGCCTGTGACACCGTACTGGGGGATACGCGAAGCTCCTGGGACACCCGACAGATGTTTTTC	CACDTVLGDTRSSWDTRQMFF
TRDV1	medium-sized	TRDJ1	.	TGTGCTCTTGGGGTCTACGGGACGGGGCCACTTACTGGGTTTAGATCCGCCTACACCGATAAACTCATCTTT	CALGVYGTGPLTGFRSAYTDKLIF
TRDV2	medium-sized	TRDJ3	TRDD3	TGTGCCTGTGAAAAGCTACTGGGGGATACGGCCTGGGACACCCGACAGATGTTTTTC	CACEKLLGDTAWDTRQMFF
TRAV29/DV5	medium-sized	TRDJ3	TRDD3	TGTGCAGCAAGTACTGGGGGATACCATTCCTCCTGGGACACCCGACAGATGTTTTTC	CAASTGGYHSSWDTRQMFF
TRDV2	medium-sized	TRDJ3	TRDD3	TGTGCCTGTGACACGCTACTGGGGGATAGCTCCTGGGACACCCGACAGATGTTTTTC	CACDTLLGDSSWDTRQMFF
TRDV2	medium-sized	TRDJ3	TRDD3	TGTGCCTGTGACAAAATACTGGGGGATATTTGGGACACCCGACAGATGTTTTTC	CACDKILGDIWDTRQMFF
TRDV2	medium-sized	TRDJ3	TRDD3	TGTGCCTGTGACACCTGGGGGATACGGAGCTCCTGGGACACCCGACAGATGTTTTTC	CACDTWGIRSSWDTRQMFF
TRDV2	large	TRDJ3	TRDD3	TGTGCCTGTGACACCGGCTGGGGGAGCTCCTGGGACACCCGACAGATGTTTTTC	CACDTGWGSSWDTRQMFF
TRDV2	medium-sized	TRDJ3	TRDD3	TGTGCCTGTGACACTGGGGGATATGGGACCTGGGACACCCGACAGATGTTTTTC	CACDTGGYGTWDTRQMFF
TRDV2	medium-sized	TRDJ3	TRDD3	TGTGCCTGTGACACCTTGGGGGATACGTCCTGGGACACCCGACAGATGTTTTTC	CACDTLGDTSWDTRQMFF
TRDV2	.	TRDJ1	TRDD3	TGTGCCTGTGATTTCTGGGGGGACACCGATAAACTCATCTTT	CACDFWGDTDKLIF
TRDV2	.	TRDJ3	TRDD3	TGCGCCTGTGACAGTACTGGGGGTCTAAGCTCCTGGGACACCCGACAGATGTTTTTC	CACDSTGGLSSWDTRQMFF
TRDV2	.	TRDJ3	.	TGTGCCTGTGACACCCTGACGGAGACCTGGGACACCCGACAGATGTTTTTC	CACDTLTETWDTRQMFF
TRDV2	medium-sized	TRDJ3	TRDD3	TGTGCCTGTGACACCGTGATCGGGGGATACGCGAATTCACACACCCGACAGATGTTTTTC	CACDTVIGGYANSHTRQMFF
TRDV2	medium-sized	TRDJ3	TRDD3	TGTGCCTGTGTCCTACTGGGGGATACGACCTGGGACACCCGACAGATGTTTTTC	CACVLLGDTTWDTRQMFF
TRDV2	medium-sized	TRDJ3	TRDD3	TGTGCCTGTGACACCTGGGGGATGAGCTCCTGGGACACCCGACAGATGTTTTTC	CACDTWGMSSWDTRQMFF
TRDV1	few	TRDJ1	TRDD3	TGTGCTCTTGGGGAACTAGCTCCAGAGCCTGGGGGATGGCGGTTTCGATCCCACATTTACACCGATAAACTCATCTTT	CALGELAPEPGGWRFRSHIYTDKLIF
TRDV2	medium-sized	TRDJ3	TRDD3	TGTGCCTGTGACGCTACTGGGGGATACAGGAGCTCCTGGGACACCCGACAGATGTTTTTC	CACDATGGYRSSWDTRQMFF
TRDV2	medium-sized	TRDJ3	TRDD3	TGTGCCTGTGACACCGGGGATACGCGAACCTGGGACACCCGACAGATGTTTTTC	CACDTGDTRTWDTRQMFF
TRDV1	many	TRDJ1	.	TGTGCTCTTGGGGAAGGGGTTCCTACGCGGGATACGGAGGACACCGATAAACTCATCTTT	CALGEGVPTRDTEDTDKLIF
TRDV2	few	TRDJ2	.	TGTGCCTGTGAAGTACTGGGTCCTTTGACAGCACACCTCTTCTTT	CACEVLGPLTAHLFF
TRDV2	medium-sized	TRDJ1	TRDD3	TGTGCCTGTGACTCGCTCCGGGCTAATGAGAATGGGGGATACACCGATAAACTCATCTTT	CACDSLRANENGGYTDKLIF
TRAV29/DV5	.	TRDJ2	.	.	CSVLLFRILGDPAQPFF
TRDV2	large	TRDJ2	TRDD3	TGTGCCTGTGACACCGTTGGGGGACTGGTAGGGGTGACAGCACAACTCTTCTTT	CACDTVGGLVGVTAQLFF
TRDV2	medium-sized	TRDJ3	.	TGTGCCTGTGACACCGGGGGGTACAGCTCCTGGGACACCCGACAGATGTTTTTC	CACDTGGYSSWDTRQMFF
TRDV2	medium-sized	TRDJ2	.	TGTGCCTGTGACACCGCTGGGGTCCTGACAGCACAACTCTTCTTT	CACDTAGVLTAQLFF
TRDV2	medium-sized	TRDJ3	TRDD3	TGTGCCTGTGACACCGTAAGTCGTTGGGGGATACGCGCAGGCTGGGACACCCGACAGATGTTTTTC	CACDTVSRWGIRAGWDTRQMFF
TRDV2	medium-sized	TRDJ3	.	TGTGCCTGTGACACCAGGGGGCTGCCGTCCTGGGACACCCGACAGATGTTTTTC	CACDTRGLPSWDTRQMFF
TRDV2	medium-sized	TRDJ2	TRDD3	TGTGCCTGTGACACCGTGGATGGGGGATACGCCCGTCCAGCACAACTCTTCTTT	CACDTVDGGYARPAQLFF
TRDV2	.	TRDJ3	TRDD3	TGTGCCTGTGCCAGTACTGGGGGTCTAAGCTCCTGGGACACCCGACAGATGTTTTTC	CACASTGGLSSWDTRQMFF
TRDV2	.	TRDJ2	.	TGTGCCTGTGACCCCATCCCTCCAACTGTGGGTGTTGCTTTGACAGCACAACTCTTCTTT	CACDPIPPTVGVALTAQLFF
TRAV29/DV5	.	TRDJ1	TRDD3	TGTGCAGCAAGAAAGAGGTACTGGGGGATTCTGTACACCGATAAACCCATCTTT	CAARKRYWGILYTDKPIF
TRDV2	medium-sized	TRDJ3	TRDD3	TGTGCCTGTGCCGAACTGGGGGATTCCTGGGACACCCGACAGATGTTTTTC	CACAELGDSWDTRQMFF
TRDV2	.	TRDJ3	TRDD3	TGTGCCTGTGACCCTACGTTTACTGGGGTATACAGCGCCTGGGACACCCGACAGATGTTTTTC	CACDPTFTGVYSAWDTRQMFF
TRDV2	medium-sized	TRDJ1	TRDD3	TGTGCCTGTGACGTACTGGGGGATTTGTACACCGATAAACTCATCTTT	CACDVLGDLYTDKLIF
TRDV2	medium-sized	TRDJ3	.	TGTGCCTGTGACACCGTCGGGCCTCTTCGCTCCTGGGACACCCGACAGATGTTTTTC	CACDTVGPLRSWDTRQMFF
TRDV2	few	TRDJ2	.	TGTGCCTGTGACGCTCTGGGGTCCACCTCCTTGACAGCACAACTCTTCTTT	CACDALGSTSLTAQLFF
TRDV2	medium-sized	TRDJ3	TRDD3	TGTGCCTGTGACACCGGGGGATGGAGCTCCTGGGACACCCGACAGATGTTTTTC	CACDTGGWSSWDTRQMFF
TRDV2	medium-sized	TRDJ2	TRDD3	TGTGCCTGTGACATTTTGGGGGATACAGCACAACTCTTCTTT	CACDILGDTAQLFF
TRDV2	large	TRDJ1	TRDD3	TGTGCCTGTGACACTGCCTGGGGGATACGAACCGATAAACTCATCTTT	CACDTAWGIRTDKLIF